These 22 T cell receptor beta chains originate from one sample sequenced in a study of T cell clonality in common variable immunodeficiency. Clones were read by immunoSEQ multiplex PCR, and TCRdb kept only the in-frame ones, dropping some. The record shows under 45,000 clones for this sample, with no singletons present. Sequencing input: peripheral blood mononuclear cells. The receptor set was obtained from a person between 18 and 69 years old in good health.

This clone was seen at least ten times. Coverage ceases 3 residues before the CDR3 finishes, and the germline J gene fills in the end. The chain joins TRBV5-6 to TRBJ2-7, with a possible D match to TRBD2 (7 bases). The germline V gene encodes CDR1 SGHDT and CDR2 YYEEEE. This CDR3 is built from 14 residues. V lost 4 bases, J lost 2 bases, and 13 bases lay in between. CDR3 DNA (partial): TGTGCCAGCAGCGAGGCGGGGGCAACCTACGAG. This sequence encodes CASSEAGATYE. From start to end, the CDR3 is CASSEAGATYEQYF.

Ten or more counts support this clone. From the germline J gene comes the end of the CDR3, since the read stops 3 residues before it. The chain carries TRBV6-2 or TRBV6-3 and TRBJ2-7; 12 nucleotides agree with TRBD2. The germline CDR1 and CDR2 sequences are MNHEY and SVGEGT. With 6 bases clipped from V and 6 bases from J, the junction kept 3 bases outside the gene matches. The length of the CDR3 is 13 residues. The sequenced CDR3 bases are TGTGCCAGCAGGGAGACTAGCGGGAGCGAG. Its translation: CASRETSGSE. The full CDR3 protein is CASRETSGSEQYF.

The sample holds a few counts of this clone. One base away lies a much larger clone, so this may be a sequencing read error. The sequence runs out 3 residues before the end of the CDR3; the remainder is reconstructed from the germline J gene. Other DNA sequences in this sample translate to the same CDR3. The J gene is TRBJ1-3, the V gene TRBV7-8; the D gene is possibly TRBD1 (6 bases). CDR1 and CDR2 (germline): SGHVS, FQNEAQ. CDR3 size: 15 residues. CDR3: CASSDRRLSGNTIYF. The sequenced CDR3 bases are TGTGCCAGCTCCGACAGGAGACTCTCTGGAAACACA.

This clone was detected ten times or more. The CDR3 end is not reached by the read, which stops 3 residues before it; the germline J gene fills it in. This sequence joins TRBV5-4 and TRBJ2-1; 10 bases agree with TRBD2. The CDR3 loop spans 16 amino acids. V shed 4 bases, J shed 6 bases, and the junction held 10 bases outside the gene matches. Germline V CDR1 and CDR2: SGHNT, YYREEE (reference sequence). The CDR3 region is CASSGGLAGVGNEQFF. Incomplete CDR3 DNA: TGTGCCAGCAGCGGGGGTCTAGCGGGAGTTGGCAATGAG.

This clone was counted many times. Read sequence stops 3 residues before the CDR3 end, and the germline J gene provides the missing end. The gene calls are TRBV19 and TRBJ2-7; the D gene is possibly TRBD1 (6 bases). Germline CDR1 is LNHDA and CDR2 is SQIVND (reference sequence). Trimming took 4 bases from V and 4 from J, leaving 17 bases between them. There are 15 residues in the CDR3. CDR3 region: CASSKHRDTRYEQYF. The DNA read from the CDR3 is TGTGCCAGTAGTAAACACCGGGACACTCGATACGAG.

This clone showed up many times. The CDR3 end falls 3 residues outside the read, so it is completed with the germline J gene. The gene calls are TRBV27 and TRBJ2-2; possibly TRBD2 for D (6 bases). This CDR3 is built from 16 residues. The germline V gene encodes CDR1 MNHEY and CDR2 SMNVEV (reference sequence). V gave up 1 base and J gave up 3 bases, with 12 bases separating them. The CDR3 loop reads CASSLFGGSDTGELFF. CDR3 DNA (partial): TGTGCCAGCAGTTTATTCGGAGGGTCGGACACCGGGGAG.

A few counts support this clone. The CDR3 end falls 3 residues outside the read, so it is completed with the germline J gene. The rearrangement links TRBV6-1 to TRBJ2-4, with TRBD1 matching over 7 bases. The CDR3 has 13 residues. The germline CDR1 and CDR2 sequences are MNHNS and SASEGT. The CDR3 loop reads CASSEPQGLGQYF. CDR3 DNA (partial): TGTGCCAGCAGTGAGCCACAGGGGCTCGGT.

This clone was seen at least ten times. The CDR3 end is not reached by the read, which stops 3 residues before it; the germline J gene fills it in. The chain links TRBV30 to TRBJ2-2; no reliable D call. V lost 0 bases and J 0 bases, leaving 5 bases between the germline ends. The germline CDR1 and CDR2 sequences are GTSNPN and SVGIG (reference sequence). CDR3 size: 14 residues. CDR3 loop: CAWSVHTNTGELFF. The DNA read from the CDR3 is TGTGCCTGGAGTGTACACACGAACACCGGGGAG.

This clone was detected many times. This CDR3 is CASSATGRPNYGYTF. The CDR3 DNA, read in part, is TGTGCCAGCAGTGCGACAGGGCGGCCTAACTATGGC. J is TRBJ1-2 and V is TRBV2, with 7 bases aligning to TRBD1. The CDR3 end is not reached by the read, which stops 3 residues before it; the germline J gene fills it in. This CDR3 contains 15 residues. The germline gives CDR1 SNHLY, CDR2 FYNNEI. With 4 bases clipped from V and 0 bases from J, the junction kept 5 bases outside the gene matches. The variable domain in full, completed from reference TRBV2 and TRBJ1-2, reads EPEVTQTPSHQVTQMGQEVILRCVPISNHLYFYWYRQILGQKVEFLVSFYNNEISEKSEIFDDQFSVERPDGSNFTLKIRSTKLEDSAMYFCASSATGRPNYGYTFGSGTRLTVV.

CDR3 sequence reads: CASSRASGFSTDTYTF. CDR3 DNA (partial): TGCGCCAGCAGTAGGGCTAGCGGGTTTAGCACAGATACC. This chain connects TRBV5-1 to TRBJ1-2; D is undetermined. The read ends 3 residues before the CDR3 terminus; that terminus is restored from the germline J gene. The germline V gene encodes CDR1 SGHRS and CDR2 YFSETQ. This CDR3 has 16 residues.

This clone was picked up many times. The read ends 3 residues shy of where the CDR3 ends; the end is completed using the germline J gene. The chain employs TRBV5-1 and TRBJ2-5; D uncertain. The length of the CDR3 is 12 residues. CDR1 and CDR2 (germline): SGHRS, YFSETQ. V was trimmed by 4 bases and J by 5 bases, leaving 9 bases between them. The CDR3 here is CASSTTGETQYF. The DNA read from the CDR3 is TGCGCCAGCAGCACAACCGGGGAGACC.

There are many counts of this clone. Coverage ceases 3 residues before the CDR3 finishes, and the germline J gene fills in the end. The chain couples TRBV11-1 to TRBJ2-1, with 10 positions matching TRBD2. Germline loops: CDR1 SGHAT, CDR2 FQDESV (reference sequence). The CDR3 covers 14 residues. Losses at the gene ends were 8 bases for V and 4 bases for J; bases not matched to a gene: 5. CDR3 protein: CASQAGGPYNEQFF. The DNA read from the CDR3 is TGTGCCAGCCAAGCGGGAGGGCCATACAATGAG. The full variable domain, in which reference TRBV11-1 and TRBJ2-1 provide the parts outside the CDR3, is EAEVAQSPRYKITEKSQAVAFWCDPISGHATLYWYRQILGQGPELLVQFQDESVVDDSQLPKDRFSAERLKGVDSTLKIQPAELGDSAMYLCASQAGGPYNEQFFGPGTRLTVL.

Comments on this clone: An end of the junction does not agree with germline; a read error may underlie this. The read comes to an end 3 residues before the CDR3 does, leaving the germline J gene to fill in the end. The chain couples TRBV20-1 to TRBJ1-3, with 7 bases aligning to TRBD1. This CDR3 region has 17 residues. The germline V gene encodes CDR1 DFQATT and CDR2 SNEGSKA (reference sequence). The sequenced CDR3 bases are TGCAGTGCTAGAGAGTTACAGGGGCCCTACTCTGGAAACACA. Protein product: CSARELQGPYSGNT. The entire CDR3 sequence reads CSARELQGPYSGNTIYF.

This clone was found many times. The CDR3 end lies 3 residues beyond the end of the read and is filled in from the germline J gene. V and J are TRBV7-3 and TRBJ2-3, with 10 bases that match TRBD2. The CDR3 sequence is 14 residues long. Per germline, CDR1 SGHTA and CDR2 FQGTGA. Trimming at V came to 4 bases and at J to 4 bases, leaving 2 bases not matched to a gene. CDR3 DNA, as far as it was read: TGTGCCAGCAGCTCTGGACTAGCGGCAGATACG. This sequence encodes CASSSGLAADT. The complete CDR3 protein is CASSSGLAADTQYF.

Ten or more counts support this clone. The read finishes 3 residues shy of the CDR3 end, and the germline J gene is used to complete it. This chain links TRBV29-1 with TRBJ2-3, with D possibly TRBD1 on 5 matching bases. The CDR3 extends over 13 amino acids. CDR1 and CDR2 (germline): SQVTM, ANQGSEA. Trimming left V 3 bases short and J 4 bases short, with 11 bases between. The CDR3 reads CSVDWGRADTQYF. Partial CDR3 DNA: TGCAGCGTTGATTGGGGCAGGGCAGATACG.

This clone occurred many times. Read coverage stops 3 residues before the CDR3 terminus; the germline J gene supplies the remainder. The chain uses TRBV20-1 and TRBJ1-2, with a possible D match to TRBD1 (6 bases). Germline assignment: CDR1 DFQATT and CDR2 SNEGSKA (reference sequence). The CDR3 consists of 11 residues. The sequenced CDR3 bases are TGCAGTGCTAGGCCAGGGGAAGGC. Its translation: CSARPGEG. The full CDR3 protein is CSARPGEGYTF.

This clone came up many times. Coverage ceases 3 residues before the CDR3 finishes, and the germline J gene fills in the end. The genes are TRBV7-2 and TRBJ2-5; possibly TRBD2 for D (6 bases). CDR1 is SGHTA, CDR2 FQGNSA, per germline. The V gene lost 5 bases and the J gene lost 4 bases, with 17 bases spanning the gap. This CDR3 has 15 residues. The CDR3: CASSPTGVPTETQYF. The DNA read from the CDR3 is TGTGCCAGCAGCCCAACGGGGGTGCCGACAGAGACC.

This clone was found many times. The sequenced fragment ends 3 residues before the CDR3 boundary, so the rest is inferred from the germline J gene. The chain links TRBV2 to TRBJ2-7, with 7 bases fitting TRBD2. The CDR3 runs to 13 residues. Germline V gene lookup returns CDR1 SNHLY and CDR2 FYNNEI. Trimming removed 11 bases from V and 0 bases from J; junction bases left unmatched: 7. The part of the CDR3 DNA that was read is TGTGCCGGGAGGGACTCCCGCTCCTACGAG. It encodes CAGRDSRSYE. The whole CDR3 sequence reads CAGRDSRSYEQYF.

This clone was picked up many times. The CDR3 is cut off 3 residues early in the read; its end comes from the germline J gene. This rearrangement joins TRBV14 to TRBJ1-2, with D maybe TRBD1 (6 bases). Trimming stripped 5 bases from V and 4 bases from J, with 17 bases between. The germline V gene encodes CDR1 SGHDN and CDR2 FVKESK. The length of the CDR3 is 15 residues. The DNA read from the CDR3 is TGTGCCAGCAGCGCCCCACAGGGAACTACCTATGGC. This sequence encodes CASSAPQGTTYG. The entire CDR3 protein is CASSAPQGTTYGYTF.

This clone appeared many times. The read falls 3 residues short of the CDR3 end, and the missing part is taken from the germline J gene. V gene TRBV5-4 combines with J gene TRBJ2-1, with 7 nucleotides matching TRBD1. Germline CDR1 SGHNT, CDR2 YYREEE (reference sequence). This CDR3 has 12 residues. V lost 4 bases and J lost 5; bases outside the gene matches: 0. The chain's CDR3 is CASSDRDNEQFF. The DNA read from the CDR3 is TGTGCCAGCAGCGACAGGGACAATGAG.

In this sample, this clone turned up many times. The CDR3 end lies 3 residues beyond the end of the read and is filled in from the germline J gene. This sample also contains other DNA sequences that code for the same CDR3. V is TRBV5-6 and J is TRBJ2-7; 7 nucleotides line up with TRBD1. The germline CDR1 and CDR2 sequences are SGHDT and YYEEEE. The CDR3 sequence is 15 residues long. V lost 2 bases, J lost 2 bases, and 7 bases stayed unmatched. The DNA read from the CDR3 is TGTGCCAGCAGCTTAGGGCAGGGGGTTACCTACGAG. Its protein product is CASSLGQGVTYE. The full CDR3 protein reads CASSLGQGVTYEQYF.

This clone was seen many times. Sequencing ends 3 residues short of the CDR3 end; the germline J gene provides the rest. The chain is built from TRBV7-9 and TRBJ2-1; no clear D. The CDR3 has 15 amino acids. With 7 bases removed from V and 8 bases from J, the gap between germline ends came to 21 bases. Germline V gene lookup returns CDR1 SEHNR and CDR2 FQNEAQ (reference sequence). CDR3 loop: CASTPPVSTTHEQFF. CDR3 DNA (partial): TGTGCCAGCACCCCCCCCGTTTCGACAACTCATGAG.